Listed below are T cell receptor beta chains from one sample, sequenced in a study of blood T cell repertoires in COVID-19. Data came from immunoSEQ multiplex PCR; TCRdb stores just in-frame clones and leaves some out. Counted here are about 57,000 clones, 80% to 90% occurring once; the ten biggest clones make up approximately 3.8%. The material sequenced was PBMCs or T cells enriched from blood (not recorded which). Receptor source: a middle-aged woman with acute COVID-19. Both conserved end residues are part of each CDR3. A D gene is named only where the DNA matches it firmly. Clone size appears in some rows only: once, few, many, or a class for an expanded clone.

j_gene: TRBJ1-1
abundance: -
d_gene: TRBD1
v_gene: TRBV6-2/TRBV6-3
CDR3aa: CASSYPGRRGTTEAFF
CDR3nt: TGTGCCAGCAGTTACCCGGGTCGCAGGGGGACAACTGAAGCTTTCTTT

j_gene: TRBJ2-7
abundance: -
d_gene: TRBD2
v_gene: TRBV11-2
CDR3aa: CASSLGTSGGREQYF
CDR3nt: TGTGCCAGCAGCTTAGGGACTAGCGGGGGTCGGGAGCAGTACTTC

j_gene: TRBJ1-2
abundance: -
d_gene: -
v_gene: TRBV6-4
CDR3aa: CASSDSNAGARGYTF
CDR3nt: TGTGCCAGCAGTGACTCGAATGCGGGGGCCAGAGGCTACACCTTC

j_gene: TRBJ2-3
abundance: -
d_gene: -
v_gene: TRBV11-2
CDR3aa: CASSLTGGPPSTDTQYF
CDR3nt: TGTGCCAGCAGCTTAACGGGGGGCCCTCCTAGCACAGATACGCAGTATTTT

j_gene: TRBJ2-2
abundance: -
d_gene: -
v_gene: TRBV2
CDR3aa: CAISDGLRGELFF
CDR3nt: TGTGCCATCTCGGACGGACTCCGCGGGGAGCTGTTTTTT

j_gene: TRBJ2-5
abundance: -
d_gene: TRBD1
v_gene: TRBV28
CDR3aa: CASNTWTGRETQYF
CDR3nt: TGTGCCAGCAATACTTGGACAGGGCGAGAGACCCAGTACTTC

j_gene: TRBJ2-2
abundance: few
d_gene: -
v_gene: TRBV5-5
CDR3aa: CASSPRGDTGELFF
CDR3nt: TGTGCCAGCAGCCCCAGGGGGGACACCGGGGAGCTGTTTTTT

j_gene: TRBJ1-2
abundance: few
d_gene: -
v_gene: TRBV11-2
CDR3aa: CASSLGTGKYNYGYTF
CDR3nt: TGTGCCAGCAGCTTAGGAACAGGGAAATATAACTATGGCTACACCTTC

j_gene: TRBJ2-7
abundance: -
d_gene: TRBD2
v_gene: TRBV15
CDR3aa: CATSSGLAGGPYEQYF
CDR3nt: TGTGCCACCAGCAGCGGACTAGCGGGAGGGCCCTACGAGCAGTACTTC

j_gene: TRBJ2-2
abundance: -
d_gene: TRBD1
v_gene: TRBV19
CDR3aa: CASRLDRAANTGELFF
CDR3nt: TGTGCCAGTAGACTGGACAGGGCCGCGAACACCGGGGAGCTGTTTTTT

j_gene: TRBJ1-2
abundance: -
d_gene: -
v_gene: TRBV6-1
CDR3aa: CASSEGASGGYTF
CDR3nt: TGTGCCAGCAGTGAGGGGGCTTCGGGAGGCTACACCTTC

j_gene: TRBJ1-4
abundance: -
d_gene: -
v_gene: TRBV28
CDR3aa: CASTRGGAEEKLFF
CDR3nt: TGTGCCAGCACCCGAGGGGGGGCTGAGGAAAAACTGTTTTTT

j_gene: TRBJ1-1
abundance: -
d_gene: -
v_gene: TRBV2
CDR3aa: CASSEGQVRRTEAFF
CDR3nt: TGTGCCAGCAGTGAGGGGCAGGTCAGGCGCACTGAAGCTTTCTTT

j_gene: TRBJ2-1
abundance: -
d_gene: -
v_gene: TRBV6-5
CDR3aa: CASATSGSYNEQFF
CDR3nt: TGTGCCAGCGCGACCTCGGGGTCCTACAATGAGCAGTTCTTC

j_gene: TRBJ1-1
abundance: -
d_gene: TRBD1
v_gene: TRBV5-4
CDR3aa: CASRPGTGMVYFTEAFF
CDR3nt: TGTGCCAGCAGGCCCGGGACAGGGATGGTATATTTCACTGAAGCTTTCTTT

j_gene: TRBJ1-5
abundance: -
d_gene: -
v_gene: TRBV28
CDR3aa: CASSPPMQPQHF
CDR3nt: TGTGCCAGCAGTCCCCCTATGCAGCCCCAGCATTTT

j_gene: TRBJ2-1
abundance: large
d_gene: TRBD2
v_gene: TRBV5-1
CDR3aa: CASSLEASGSSYNEQFF
CDR3nt: TGCGCCAGCAGCTTGGAGGCTAGCGGGAGCTCCTACAATGAGCAGTTCTTC

j_gene: TRBJ2-3
abundance: -
d_gene: -
v_gene: TRBV10-3
CDR3aa: CAISESPRADTQYF
CDR3nt: TGTGCCATCAGTGAGTCTCCGAGGGCAGATACGCAGTATTTT

j_gene: TRBJ2-2
abundance: -
d_gene: -
v_gene: TRBV6-4
CDR3aa: CASSATNVGELFF
CDR3nt: TGTGCCAGCAGTGCGACTAACGTCGGGGAGCTGTTTTTT

j_gene: TRBJ1-5
abundance: -
d_gene: TRBD1
v_gene: TRBV6-2/TRBV6-3
CDR3aa: CASSRDRDRAQPQHF
CDR3nt: TGTGCCAGCAGTCGCGACCGGGACAGGGCTCAGCCCCAGCATTTT

j_gene: TRBJ2-1
abundance: -
d_gene: TRBD2
v_gene: TRBV9
CDR3aa: CASSPRRGREGYNEQFF
CDR3nt: TGTGCCAGCAGCCCCCGGAGGGGGCGGGAGGGGTACAATGAGCAGTTCTTC

j_gene: TRBJ1-1
abundance: -
d_gene: -
v_gene: TRBV28
CDR3aa: CASPPGGTLNTEAFF
CDR3nt: TGTGCCAGCCCCCCCGGAGGGACCCTGAACACTGAAGCTTTCTTT

j_gene: TRBJ1-2
abundance: -
d_gene: -
v_gene: TRBV28
CDR3aa: CASSLPSGGRGYTF
CDR3nt: TGTGCCAGCAGTTTACCCTCGGGGGGCAGGGGCTACACCTTC

j_gene: TRBJ1-3
abundance: -
d_gene: -
v_gene: TRBV15
CDR3aa: CATSRGYPGVGNTIYF
CDR3nt: TGTGCCACCAGCAGAGGGTACCCGGGAGTAGGAAACACCATATATTTT

j_gene: TRBJ2-1
abundance: -
d_gene: TRBD2
v_gene: TRBV5-1
CDR3aa: CASSMGLAGEGNEQFF
CDR3nt: TGCGCCAGCAGCATGGGACTAGCGGGAGAGGGTAATGAGCAGTTCTTC

j_gene: TRBJ1-1
abundance: few
d_gene: -
v_gene: TRBV3-1/TRBV3-2
CDR3aa: CASSSNTEAFF
CDR3nt: TGTGCCAGCAGCAGCAACACTGAAGCTTTCTTT

j_gene: TRBJ2-3
abundance: once
d_gene: TRBD1
v_gene: TRBV5-4
CDR3aa: CASSKGQEPTTQYF
CDR3nt: TGTGCCAGCAGCAAGGGACAGGAGCCCACTACGCAGTATTTT

j_gene: TRBJ2-2
abundance: -
d_gene: TRBD1
v_gene: TRBV4-1
CDR3aa: CASTQMTGLPGTGELFF
CDR3nt: TGCGCCAGCACCCAAATGACAGGGCTTCCGGGCACCGGGGAGCTGTTTTTT

j_gene: TRBJ1-6
abundance: -
d_gene: TRBD1
v_gene: TRBV9
CDR3aa: CASSQTGQGVSPLHF
CDR3nt: TGTGCCAGCAGCCAGACGGGACAGGGAGTTTCACCCCTCCACTTT

j_gene: TRBJ2-7
abundance: -
d_gene: -
v_gene: TRBV6-5
CDR3aa: CASLIRGGSYEQYF
CDR3nt: TGTGCCAGCCTCATAAGGGGCGGTTCCTACGAGCAGTACTTC

j_gene: TRBJ2-7
abundance: once
d_gene: -
v_gene: TRBV11-2
CDR3aa: CASSLGRLGSVDYEQYF
CDR3nt: TGTGCCAGCAGCTTAGGCCGCCTTGGTAGCGTCGACTACGAGCAGTACTTC

j_gene: TRBJ2-7
abundance: -
d_gene: -
v_gene: TRBV6-6
CDR3aa: CASSTTGYEQYF
CDR3nt: TGTGCCAGCAGTACCACAGGGTACGAGCAGTACTTC

j_gene: TRBJ2-2
abundance: -
d_gene: TRBD2
v_gene: TRBV24-1
CDR3aa: CATSGLAGGPNTGELFF
CDR3nt: TGTGCCACCAGTGGTCTAGCGGGGGGGCCGAACACCGGGGAGCTGTTTTTT

j_gene: TRBJ1-2
abundance: -
d_gene: TRBD1
v_gene: TRBV29-1
CDR3aa: CSAGQGDGYTF
CDR3nt: TGCAGCGCGGGGCAGGGGGATGGCTACACCTTC

j_gene: TRBJ2-1
abundance: -
d_gene: -
v_gene: TRBV19
CDR3aa: CASSTYATDYNEQFF
CDR3nt: TGTGCCAGTAGTACGTACGCGACAGACTACAATGAGCAGTTCTTC

j_gene: TRBJ1-6
abundance: -
d_gene: TRBD1
v_gene: TRBV7-9
CDR3aa: CASSIQGSYNSPLHF
CDR3nt: TGTGCCAGCAGCATACAGGGGTCCTATAATTCACCCCTCCACTTT

j_gene: TRBJ2-2
abundance: -
d_gene: -
v_gene: TRBV5-1
CDR3aa: CASSFLFSTGELFF
CDR3nt: TGCGCCAGCAGCTTTTTGTTTTCGACCGGGGAGCTGTTTTTT

j_gene: TRBJ2-7
abundance: -
d_gene: -
v_gene: TRBV24-1
CDR3aa: CATSDSTVPYEQYF
CDR3nt: TGTGCCACCAGTGATTCCACGGTCCCCTACGAGCAGTACTTC

j_gene: TRBJ1-2
abundance: -
d_gene: -
v_gene: TRBV5-5
CDR3aa: CASSLRTEGYGYTF
CDR3nt: TGTGCCAGCAGCTTACGAACAGAGGGCTATGGCTACACCTTC

j_gene: TRBJ1-4
abundance: -
d_gene: TRBD1
v_gene: TRBV19
CDR3aa: CASSSGTGQGGEKLFF
CDR3nt: TGTGCCAGTAGTAGCGGCACCGGACAGGGAGGTGAAAAACTGTTTTTT

j_gene: TRBJ1-4
abundance: few
d_gene: -
v_gene: TRBV2
CDR3aa: CASTMGTNEKLFF
CDR3nt: TGTGCCAGCACCATGGGGACAAATGAAAAACTGTTTTTT

j_gene: TRBJ2-2
abundance: -
d_gene: TRBD2
v_gene: TRBV7-2
CDR3aa: CASSHSGRGELFF
CDR3nt: TGTGCCAGCAGCCATAGCGGGAGAGGGGAGCTGTTTTTT

j_gene: TRBJ2-1
abundance: -
d_gene: -
v_gene: TRBV21-1
CDR3aa: CASSIGTSGETGKQFF
CDR3nt: TGTGCCAGCAGCATCGGGACTAGCGGGGAAACAGGAAAACAGTTCTTC

j_gene: TRBJ1-1
abundance: -
d_gene: TRBD1
v_gene: TRBV2
CDR3aa: CASTGTAGTEAFF
CDR3nt: TGTGCCAGCACGGGGACAGCTGGCACTGAAGCTTTCTTT

j_gene: TRBJ2-5
abundance: once
d_gene: TRBD2
v_gene: TRBV29-1
CDR3aa: CSVGLAGLKETQYF
CDR3nt: TGCAGCGTCGGACTAGCGGGGCTGAAAGAGACCCAGTACTTC

j_gene: TRBJ2-7
abundance: few
d_gene: -
v_gene: TRBV6-4
CDR3aa: CATYYEQYF
CDR3nt: TGTGCCACCTACTACGAGCAGTACTTC

j_gene: TRBJ1-1
abundance: -
d_gene: -
v_gene: TRBV14
CDR3aa: CASSQDLGQTNTEAFF
CDR3nt: TGTGCCAGCAGCCAAGATTTGGGACAAACGAACACTGAAGCTTTCTTT

j_gene: TRBJ2-1
abundance: few
d_gene: TRBD2
v_gene: TRBV14
CDR3aa: CASSRKTSGRAYNEQFF
CDR3nt: TGTGCCAGCAGCCGGAAGACTAGCGGGAGAGCATACAATGAGCAGTTCTTC

j_gene: TRBJ1-2
abundance: -
d_gene: TRBD1
v_gene: TRBV15
CDR3aa: CATSRPGQGYGGYTF
CDR3nt: TGTGCCACCAGCAGACCCGGACAGGGATATGGTGGCTACACCTTC

j_gene: TRBJ1-6
abundance: -
d_gene: TRBD1
v_gene: TRBV27
CDR3aa: CASSLAGGDSPLHF
CDR3nt: TGTGCCAGCAGTTTAGCAGGGGGCGATTCACCCCTCCACTTT

j_gene: TRBJ2-3
abundance: -
d_gene: TRBD1
v_gene: TRBV29-1
CDR3aa: CSVGIPRQGPDTQYF
CDR3nt: TGCAGCGTTGGAATCCCAAGACAGGGTCCAGATACGCAGTATTTT

j_gene: TRBJ1-6
abundance: -
d_gene: TRBD1
v_gene: TRBV28
CDR3aa: CASSLFSGGESPLHF
CDR3nt: TGTGCCAGCAGTTTATTTTCAGGGGGCGAGTCACCCCTCCACTTT

j_gene: TRBJ1-2
abundance: -
d_gene: -
v_gene: TRBV5-1
CDR3aa: CASSLWGVDYGYTF
CDR3nt: TGCGCCAGCAGCTTGTGGGGGGTGGACTATGGCTACACCTTC

j_gene: TRBJ2-1
abundance: -
d_gene: -
v_gene: TRBV19
CDR3aa: CASSIQGQYNEQFF
CDR3nt: TGTGCCAGTAGTATACAGGGGCAATACAATGAGCAGTTCTTC

j_gene: TRBJ2-3
abundance: few
d_gene: TRBD2
v_gene: TRBV24-1
CDR3aa: CATSEGLAGGYTQYF
CDR3nt: TGTGCCACCAGTGAAGGACTAGCGGGGGGTTATACGCAGTATTTT

j_gene: TRBJ2-5
abundance: -
d_gene: -
v_gene: TRBV3-1/TRBV3-2
CDR3aa: CASSRRGGQETQYF
CDR3nt: TGTGCCAGCAGCCGAAGGGGGGGCCAAGAGACCCAGTACTTC

j_gene: TRBJ1-5
abundance: -
d_gene: -
v_gene: TRBV7-2
CDR3aa: CASRRPGEVPQHF
CDR3nt: TGTGCCAGCAGAAGGCCGGGAGAAGTGCCCCAGCATTTT

j_gene: TRBJ2-7
abundance: -
d_gene: -
v_gene: TRBV28
CDR3aa: CASSHSYEQYF
CDR3nt: TGTGCCAGCAGTCACTCCTACGAGCAGTACTTC

j_gene: TRBJ2-5
abundance: -
d_gene: TRBD2
v_gene: TRBV3-1/TRBV3-2
CDR3aa: CASSQVRGVETQYF
CDR3nt: TGTGCCAGCAGCCAAGTGCGGGGGGTGGAGACCCAGTACTTC

j_gene: TRBJ2-1
abundance: -
d_gene: -
v_gene: TRBV18
CDR3aa: CASTPGSNNEQFF
CDR3nt: TGTGCCAGCACCCCGGGATCTAACAATGAGCAGTTCTTC